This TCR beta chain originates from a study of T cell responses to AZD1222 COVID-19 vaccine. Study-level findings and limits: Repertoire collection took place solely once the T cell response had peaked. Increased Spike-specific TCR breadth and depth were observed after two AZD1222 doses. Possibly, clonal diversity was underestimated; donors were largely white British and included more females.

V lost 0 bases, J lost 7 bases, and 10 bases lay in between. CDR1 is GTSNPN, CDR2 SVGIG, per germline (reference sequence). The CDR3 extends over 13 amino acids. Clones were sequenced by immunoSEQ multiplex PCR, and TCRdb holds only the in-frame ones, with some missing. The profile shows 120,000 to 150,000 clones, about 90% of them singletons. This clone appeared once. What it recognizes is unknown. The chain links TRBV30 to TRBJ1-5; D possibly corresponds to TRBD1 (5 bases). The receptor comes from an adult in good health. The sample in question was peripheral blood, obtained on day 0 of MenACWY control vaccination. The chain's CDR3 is CAWSVGGGQPQHF. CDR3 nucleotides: TGTGCCTGGAGTGTCGGGGGTGGCCAGCCCCAGCATTTT.